This T cell receptor beta chain was identified during a study of CD8 T cells in Susac syndrome. Reverse transcription used roughly 0.45 to 1 ug RNA and random hexamers. Via MiXCR, TCRdb re-called the immunoSEQ multiplex PCR reads, giving one row per CDR3 protein. Of 130,000 to 150,000 distinct CDR3 sequences in the sample, less than 95% were seen once. Germline values: CDR1 KGHDR, CDR2 SFDVKD. The CDR3 totals 14 residues. V was trimmed by 4 bases and J by 2 bases, leaving 10 bases between them. The chain has TRBV24-1 and TRBJ2-5; D is perhaps TRBD1 (5 bases). Sequencing was carried out using CD4+ T cells from PBMCs. This TCR was sampled from a human donor in good health. In DNA form, the CDR3 reads TGTGCCACCAGTGAGCCAGGGAATCAAGAGACCCAGTACTTC. As protein: CATSEPGNQETQYF.